This passage covers 28 T cell receptor beta chains from one sample sequenced in a study of cytomegalovirus exposure and HLA in healthy donors. 60 Vbeta and 13 Jbeta primers were used in PCR. The protocol was immunoSEQ multiplex PCR, while the TCRdb copy is restricted to in-frame clones and leaves out a portion. The sample has more than 85,000 clones, about three quarters seen once. The sample taken for sequencing was PBMCs. These receptors came from a woman aged 55-69 years in good health and CMV-seropositive.

This chain joins TRBV6-6 and TRBJ1-6; tentative D call: TRBD1 (5 bases). Germline lookup yields CDR1 MNHNY and CDR2 SVGAGI (reference sequence). V gave up 2 bases and J gave up 9 bases, with 17 bases separating them. This CDR3 region has 16 residues. CDR3 bases: TGTGCCAGCAGTTACGACAGTCTGCTTAGGGGTTCACCCCTCCACTTT. It is translated as CASSYDSLLRGSPLHF.

The chain joins TRBV9 to TRBJ2-1, with 10 bases that match TRBD2. Germline lookup yields CDR1 SGDLS and CDR2 YYNGEE. The CDR3 has 16 residues. V was clipped by 0 bases and J by 5 bases; unmatched bases: 5. CDR3 nucleotide sequence: TGTGCCAGCAGCGTAGTGGCTAGCGGGAGTCACAATGAGCAGTTCTTC. As protein: CASSVVASGSHNEQFF.

The V and J genes are TRBV6-1 and TRBJ1-2; 11 bases are a match to TRBD1. The CDR3 has 13 residues. Germline CDR1 and CDR2: MNHNS and SASEGT. Trimming at V came to 6 bases and at J to 7 bases, leaving 4 bases not matched to a gene. In DNA form, the CDR3 reads TGTGCCAGCAGAGGACAGGGGGCGGCTGGCTACACCTTC. It encodes CASRGQGAAGYTF.

This clone came up once. The chain recombines TRBV28 with TRBJ2-7; D is possibly TRBD1 (5 bases). Germline V gene sequence: CDR1 MDHEN, CDR2 SYDVKM. CDR3 size: 14 residues. V was trimmed by 5 bases and J by 3 bases, leaving 14 bases between them. The CDR3 here is CASSPMTVGYEQYF. The CDR3 DNA follows: TGTGCCAGCAGTCCTATGACAGTAGGCTACGAGCAGTACTTC. Full variable domain (missing parts from reference TRBV28 and TRBJ2-7): DVKVTQSSRYLVKRTGEKVFLECVQDMDHENMFWYRQDPGLGLRLIYFSYDVKMKEKGDIPEGYSVSREKKERFSLILESASTNQTSMYLCASSPMTVGYEQYFGPGTRLTVT.

CDR3 sequence (DNA): TGTGCCAGTAGTTCCCAACAGGGGTGGGACACTGAAGCTTTCTTT. Encoded protein: CASSSQQGWDTEAFF. The V call is TRBV19, the J call TRBJ1-1, with 7 nucleotides matching TRBD1. This CDR3 is 15 amino acids long. The V segment lost 5 bases and the J segment 3 bases; nucleotides outside the gene matches: 9. Looked up from germline, CDR1 is LNHDA and CDR2 is SQIVND (reference sequence).

The table lists this clone with a few counts. This chain uses TRBV28 with TRBJ2-3, with TRBD2 matching over 9 bases. After removal of 9 bases from V and 5 bases from J, the junction contained 6 bases not matched to a gene. The germline gives CDR1 MDHEN, CDR2 SYDVKM. The CDR3 extends over 13 amino acids. The CDR3 reads CASSGRVGDTQYF. The CDR3, as DNA: TGTGCCAGTAGCGGGAGAGTAGGAGATACGCAGTATTTT.

The rearrangement joins TRBV19 to TRBJ2-3, with TRBD2 matching 9 bases. Germline lookup yields CDR1 LNHDA and CDR2 SQIVND (reference sequence). With V trimmed by 5 bases and J by 2 bases, 8 bases remained unmatched. CDR3 length: 16 amino acids. DNA for the CDR3: TGTGCCAGTAGTCCAGGACTAGCGCGGACCACAGATACGCAGTATTTT. Its translation is CASSPGLARTTDTQYF. Full variable domain (outside the CDR3, taken from reference TRBV19 and TRBJ2-3): DGGITQSPKYLFRKEGQNVTLSCEQNLNHDAMYWYRQDPGQGLRLIYYSQIVNDFQKGDIAEGYSVSREKKESFPLTVTSAQKNPTAFYLCASSPGLARTTDTQYFGPGTRLTVL.

The V gene is TRBV5-1, the J gene TRBJ2-1, with 9 positions matching TRBD2. J gave up 5 bases and V 1 base, and 16 bases lay outside the gene matches. In germline, CDR1 is SGHRS, CDR2 YFSETQ. CDR3 length equals 19 residues. The CDR3 spells CASSLFVPGLLAGDNEQFF. DNA for the CDR3: TGCGCCAGCAGCTTGTTTGTGCCAGGGTTACTAGCGGGTGACAATGAGCAGTTCTTC.

The rearrangement uses TRBV27 and TRBJ2-3; a possible D gene is TRBD1 (6 bases). The germline V and J ends were trimmed by 0 bases and 1 base, with 11 bases remaining between them. The germline gives CDR1 MNHEY, CDR2 SMNVEV (reference sequence). The CDR3 is 16 amino acids. The CDR3 coding sequence is TGTGCCAGCAGTTTATCGTGGGGGCTCCGCACAGATACGCAGTATTTT. Protein product: CASSLSWGLRTDTQYF.

V gene TRBV7-9 combines with J gene TRBJ2-3; tentatively, D is TRBD1 (6 bases). Trimming left V 5 bases short and J 1 base short, with 16 bases between. Germline V gene data show CDR1 as SEHNR and CDR2 as FQNEAQ (reference sequence). The CDR3 sequence is 16 residues long. The chain's CDR3 is CASSINRVGGTDTQYF. CDR3 nucleotides: TGTGCCAGCAGCATAAACAGGGTCGGGGGCACAGATACGCAGTATTTT.

This chain uses TRBV7-9 with TRBJ1-2, with D unclear. The CDR3 length is 13 residues. Trimming stripped 1 base from V and 4 bases from J, with 7 bases between. Per germline, CDR1 SEHNR and CDR2 FQNEAQ (reference sequence). The CDR3 DNA follows: TGTGCCAGCAGCTTAGTCCCGGTCTATGGCTACACCTTC. Translation gives CASSLVPVYGYTF.

The J gene is TRBJ1-6, the V gene TRBV5-1; the D is unclear. Per the germline V gene, CDR1 is SGHRS and CDR2 is YFSETQ. Trimming shortened V by 0 bases and J by 7 bases, and 5 bases separated the two germline ends. There are 13 residues in the CDR3. CDR3 loop: CASSLERNSPLHF. CDR3 DNA: TGCGCCAGCAGCTTGGAGCGGAATTCACCCCTCCACTTT.

The genes are TRBV9 and TRBJ2-3; 10 bases match TRBD2. This CDR3 comprises 16 residues. Germline CDR1 and CDR2: SGDLS and YYNGEE. The J segment lost 2 bases and the V segment lost 0 bases, leaving 3 bases of the junction unmatched. In DNA, the CDR3 is TGTGCCAGCAGCGTAGGGACTAGCGGATACACAGATACGCAGTATTTT. It codes for CASSVGTSGYTDTQYF.

This chain links TRBV12-5 with TRBJ2-6, with 7 bases that match TRBD1. V was pared by 3 bases and J by 3 bases, with 20 bases of the junction left unmatched. Germline values: CDR1 LGHNT, CDR2 FRNRAP. This CDR3 spans 21 amino acids. This chain's CDR3 is CASGFTLTPGQPLIGANVLTF. DNA for the CDR3: TGTGCTAGTGGTTTCACTTTAACTCCGGGACAGCCCTTGATTGGGGCCAACGTCCTGACTTTC.

The rearrangement links TRBV7-2 to TRBJ2-7, with D possibly TRBD2 on 5 matching bases. This CDR3 comprises 13 residues. The germline V gene encodes CDR1 SGHTA and CDR2 FQGNSA. Deletions cut 6 bases from V and 1 base from J, with 10 bases between. CDR3 in DNA: TGTGCCAGCAGTCGGGAAACTTCCTACGAGCAGTACTTC. This gives the protein CASSRETSYEQYF.

This clone appeared a few times. The genes are TRBV27 and TRBJ2-1, with no clear D. Trimming left V 1 base short and J 4 bases short, with 5 bases between. CDR3 length: 13 amino acids. From germline, CDR1 is MNHEY and CDR2 SMNVEV (reference sequence). The chain's CDR3 is CASSLWSYNEQFF. The CDR3, as DNA: TGTGCCAGCAGTTTATGGAGTTACAATGAGCAGTTCTTC.

The chain uses TRBV5-1 and TRBJ2-3, with TRBD2 matching over 9 bases. This CDR3 region has 14 residues. The J segment lost 6 bases and the V segment lost 4 bases, leaving 6 bases of the junction unmatched. Germline CDR1 and CDR2: SGHRS and YFSETQ. The CDR3 nucleotides are TGCGCCAGCAGCATTAGCGCGGGAGGGGATACGCAGTATTTT. This sequence encodes CASSISAGGDTQYF.

J is TRBJ2-1 and V is TRBV13; TRBD2 aligns across 7 bases. Trimming removed 4 bases from V and 0 bases from J; junction bases left unmatched: 9. This CDR3 has 17 amino acids. Germline CDR1 is PRHDT and CDR2 is FYEKMQ (reference sequence). CDR3 in amino acids: CASSSPGLAASYNEQFF. The CDR3 DNA reads TGTGCCAGCAGCTCCCCAGGGCTAGCGGCCTCCTACAATGAGCAGTTCTTC.

The rearrangement joins TRBV10-3 to TRBJ2-7; 15 positions match TRBD2. The ends lost 3 bases at V and 6 bases at J; junction bases unmatched: 9. The CDR3 contains 17 residues. The germline V gene encodes CDR1 ENHRY and CDR2 SYGVKD. The CDR3 DNA follows: TGTGCCATCAGTGACCCGGGACTAGCGGGAGGACCGGTCGAGCAGTACTTC. It codes for CAISDPGLAGGPVEQYF.

CDR3 sequence: CASSIITSGDTEAFF. The CDR3 nucleotides read TGTGCCAGTAGTATAATAACCTCCGGGGACACTGAAGCTTTCTTT. The chain couples TRBV19 to TRBJ1-1; no clear D. With 2 bases removed from V and 3 bases from J, the gap between germline ends came to 13 bases. Germline V CDR1 and CDR2: LNHDA, SQIVND (reference sequence). This CDR3 has 15 residues.

This clone came up a few times. The J gene is TRBJ1-3, the V gene TRBV7-9; D might be TRBD1 (5 bases). The CDR3 loop spans 16 amino acids. Germline assignment: CDR1 SEHNR and CDR2 FQNEAQ (reference sequence). V lost 5 bases and J lost 0, with 14 bases in between. The CDR3 spells CASSSAPGGSGNTIYF. For the CDR3, the DNA is TGTGCCAGCAGCAGCGCGCCCGGGGGCTCTGGAAACACCATATATTTT.

CDR3 nucleotides: TGTGCCAGTAGTACGACACCGAGCTACGAGCAGTACTTC. It yields the protein CASSTTPSYEQYF. The rearrangement joins TRBV19 to TRBJ2-7; D is undetermined. The V gene lost 4 bases and the J gene lost 3 bases, with 10 bases spanning the gap. The germline V gene has CDR1 LNHDA and CDR2 SQIVND (reference sequence). The CDR3 spans 13 residues.

V is TRBV6-5 and J is TRBJ2-7; D might be TRBD2 (5 bases). V was trimmed by 8 bases and J by 0 bases, leaving 14 bases between them. Looked up from germline, CDR1 is MNHEY and CDR2 is SVGAGI. The CDR3 consists of 14 residues. CDR3 bases: TGTGCCAGCGGTCCGGGGTCACTCTCCTACGAGCAGTACTTC. Translation gives CASGPGSLSYEQYF.

The CDR3 loop reads CASSVSWSGRGVIRSGANVLTF. The CDR3 DNA reads TGTGCCAGCAGCGTATCTTGGTCCGGGAGAGGAGTAATTCGCTCTGGGGCCAACGTCCTGACTTTC. This chain joins TRBV9 and TRBJ2-6; D possibly corresponds to TRBD2 (6 bases). The germline V gene encodes CDR1 SGDLS and CDR2 YYNGEE. Trimming left V 1 base short and J 0 bases short, with 26 bases between. There are 22 residues in the CDR3. Supplemented by reference TRBV9 and TRBJ2-6, the full variable domain reads DSGVTQTPKHLITATGQRVTLRCSPRSGDLSVYWYQQSLDQGLQFLIQYYNGEERAKGNILERFSAQQFPDLHSELNLSSLELGDSALYFCASSVSWSGRGVIRSGANVLTFGAGSRLTVL.

This CDR3 reads CASTGLAGNEQFF. For the CDR3, the DNA is TGTGCCAGCACGGGACTAGCAGGGAATGAGCAGTTCTTC. The V and J genes are TRBV2 and TRBJ2-1; the match to TRBD2 covers 9 bases. V gave up 7 bases and J gave up 7 bases; unmatched junction bases: 5. The CDR3 totals 13 residues. Germline CDR1 SNHLY, CDR2 FYNNEI.

For the CDR3, the DNA is TGTGCCAGTACCACAGCTCTCGGACAGGCTTCCTATGGCTACACCTTC. It is translated as CASTTALGQASYGYTF. The chain couples TRBV19 to TRBJ1-2; 7 bases are shared with TRBD1. V was pared by 7 bases and J by 4 bases, with 15 bases of the junction left unmatched. Germline lookup yields CDR1 LNHDA and CDR2 SQIVND (reference sequence). This CDR3 comprises 16 residues.

This sequence joins TRBV7-9 and TRBJ2-5; 10 bases map to TRBD2. The germline CDR1 and CDR2 sequences are SEHNR and FQNEAQ (reference sequence). Trimming removed 0 bases from V and 4 bases from J; junction bases left unmatched: 5. This CDR3 contains 16 residues. The CDR3 sequence: CASSLAGLAKGETQYF. DNA for the CDR3: TGTGCCAGCAGCTTAGCGGGACTAGCGAAAGGAGAGACCCAGTACTTC. The complete variable domain, with remaining parts taken from reference TRBV7-9 and TRBJ2-5, reads DTGVSQNPRHKITKRGQNVTFRCDPISEHNRLYWYRQTLGQGPEFLTYFQNEAQLEKSRLLSDRFSAERPKGSFSTLEIQRTEQGDSAMYLCASSLAGLAKGETQYFGPGTRLLVL.

The V gene is TRBV6-5, the J gene TRBJ1-6, with 9 bases fitting TRBD1. CDR3 size: 14 residues. Germline V gene lookup returns CDR1 MNHEY and CDR2 SVGAGI. V lost 6 bases to trimming and J lost 9 bases; unmatched junction nucleotides: 6. The CDR3 protein is CASRSGTGISPLHF. The CDR3 nucleotides read TGTGCCAGCAGATCCGGGACAGGGATTTCACCCCTCCACTTT.